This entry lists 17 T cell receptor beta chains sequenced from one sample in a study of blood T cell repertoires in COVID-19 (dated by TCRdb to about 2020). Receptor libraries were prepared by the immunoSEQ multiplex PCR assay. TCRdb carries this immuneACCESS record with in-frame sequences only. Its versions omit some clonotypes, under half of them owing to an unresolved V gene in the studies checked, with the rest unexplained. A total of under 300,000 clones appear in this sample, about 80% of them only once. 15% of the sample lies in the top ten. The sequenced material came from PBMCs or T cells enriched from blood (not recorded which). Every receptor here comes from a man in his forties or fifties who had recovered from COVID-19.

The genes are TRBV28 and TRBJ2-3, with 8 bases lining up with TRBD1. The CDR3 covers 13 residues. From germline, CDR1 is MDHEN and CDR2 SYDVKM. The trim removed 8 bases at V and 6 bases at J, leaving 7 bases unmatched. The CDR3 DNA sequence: TGTGCCAGCTCCAGCAGGGGGCCGGATACGCAGTATTTT. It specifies CASSSRGPDTQYF. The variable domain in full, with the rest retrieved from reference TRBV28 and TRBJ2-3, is DVKVTQSSRYLVKRTGEKVFLECVQDMDHENMFWYRQDPGLGLRLIYFSYDVKMKEKGDIPEGYSVSREKKERFSLILESASTNQTSMYLCASSSRGPDTQYFGPGTRLTVL.

CDR3 in DNA: TGTGCCAGCAGCCCGGGGGGGTCCTACAATGAGCAGTTCTTC. Its protein is CASSPGGSYNEQFF. The chain has TRBV7-3 and TRBJ2-1, with 8 bases aligning to TRBD2. Trimming removed 5 bases from V and 1 base from J; junction bases left unmatched: 1. The CDR3 runs 14 residues. Per the germline V gene, CDR1 is SGHTA and CDR2 is FQGTGA.

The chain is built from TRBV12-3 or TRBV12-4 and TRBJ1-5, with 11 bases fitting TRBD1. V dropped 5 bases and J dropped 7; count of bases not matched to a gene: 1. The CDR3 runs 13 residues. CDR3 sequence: CASSGQGAQPQHF. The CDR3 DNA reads TGTGCCAGCAGTGGACAGGGGGCCCAGCCCCAGCATTTT.

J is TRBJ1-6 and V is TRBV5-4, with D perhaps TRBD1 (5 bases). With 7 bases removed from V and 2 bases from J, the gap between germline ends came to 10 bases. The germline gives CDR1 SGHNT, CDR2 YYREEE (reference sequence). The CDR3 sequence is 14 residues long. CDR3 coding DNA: TGTGCCAGCCAGGAGGGGACCTATAATTCACCCCTCCACTTT. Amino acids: CASQEGTYNSPLHF.

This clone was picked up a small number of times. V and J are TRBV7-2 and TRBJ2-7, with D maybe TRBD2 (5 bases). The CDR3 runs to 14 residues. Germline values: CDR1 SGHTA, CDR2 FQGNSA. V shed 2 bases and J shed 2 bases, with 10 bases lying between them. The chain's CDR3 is CASSLPSGTYEQYF. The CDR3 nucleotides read TGTGCCAGCAGCTTACCCAGCGGAACCTACGAGCAGTACTTC.

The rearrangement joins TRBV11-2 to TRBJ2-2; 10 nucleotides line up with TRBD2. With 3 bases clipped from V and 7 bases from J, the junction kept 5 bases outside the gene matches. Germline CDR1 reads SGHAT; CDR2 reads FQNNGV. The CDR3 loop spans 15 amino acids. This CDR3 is CASSLGLATVGELFF. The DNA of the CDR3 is TGTGCCAGCAGCTTGGGACTAGCGACGGTCGGGGAGCTGTTTTTT. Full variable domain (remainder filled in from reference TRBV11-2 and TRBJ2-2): EAGVAQSPRYKIIEKRQSVAFWCNPISGHATLYWYQQILGQGPKLLIQFQNNGVVDDSQLPKDRFSAERLKGVDSTLKIQPAKLEDSAVYLCASSLGLATVGELFFGEGSRLTVL.

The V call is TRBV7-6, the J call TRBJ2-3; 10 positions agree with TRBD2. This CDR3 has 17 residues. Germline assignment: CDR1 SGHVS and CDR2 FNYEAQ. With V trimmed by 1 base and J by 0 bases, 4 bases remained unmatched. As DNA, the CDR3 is TGTGCCAGCAGCTTAGTAGCGGGGGGATCTAGCACAGATACGCAGTATTTT. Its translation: CASSLVAGGSSTDTQYF. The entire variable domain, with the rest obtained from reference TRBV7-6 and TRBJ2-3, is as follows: GAGVSQSPRYKVTKRGQDVALRCDPISGHVSLYWYRQALGQGPEFLTYFNYEAQQDKSGLPNDRFSAERPEGSISTLTIQRTEQRDSAMYRCASSLVAGGSSTDTQYFGPGTRLTVL.

This chain's CDR3 is CASSYSEGLAVNNEQFF. CDR3 coding DNA: TGTGCCAGCAGTTACTCAGAGGGACTAGCGGTAAACAATGAGCAGTTCTTC. The J gene is TRBJ2-1, the V gene TRBV6-2 or TRBV6-3, with TRBD2 identical over 11 bases. CDR1 MNHEY and CDR2 SVGEGT come from the germline V gene. Germline trimming cut 0 bases from V and 5 bases from J; bases unmatched to any gene: 6. The length of the CDR3 is 17 residues.

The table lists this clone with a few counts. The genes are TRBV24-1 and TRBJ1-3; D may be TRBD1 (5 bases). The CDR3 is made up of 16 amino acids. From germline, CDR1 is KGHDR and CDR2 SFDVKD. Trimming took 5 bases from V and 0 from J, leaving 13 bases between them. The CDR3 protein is CATSGGGTLSGNTIYF. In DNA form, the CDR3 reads TGTGCCACCAGTGGGGGAGGGACTCTCTCTGGAAACACCATATATTTT.

CDR3 loop: CASSPTANYGYTF. CDR3 bases: TGTGCCAGCAGTCCAACAGCTAACTATGGCTACACCTTC. This chain joins TRBV28 and TRBJ1-2; D is unresolved. Trimming removed 5 bases from V and 0 bases from J, with 7 bases in between. Germline V gives CDR1 MDHEN, CDR2 SYDVKM. CDR3 length: 13 residues.

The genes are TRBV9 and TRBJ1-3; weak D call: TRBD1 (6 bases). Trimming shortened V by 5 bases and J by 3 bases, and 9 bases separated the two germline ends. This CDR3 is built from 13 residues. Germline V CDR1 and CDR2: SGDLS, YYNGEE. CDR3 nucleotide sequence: TGTGCCAGCAGTACAGGGAATGGAAACACCATATATTTT. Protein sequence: CASSTGNGNTIYF. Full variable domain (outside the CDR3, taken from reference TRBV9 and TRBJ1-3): DSGVTQTPKHLITATGQRVTLRCSPRSGDLSVYWYQQSLDQGLQFLIQYYNGEERAKGNILERFSAQQFPDLHSELNLSSLELGDSALYFCASSTGNGNTIYFGEGSWLTVV.

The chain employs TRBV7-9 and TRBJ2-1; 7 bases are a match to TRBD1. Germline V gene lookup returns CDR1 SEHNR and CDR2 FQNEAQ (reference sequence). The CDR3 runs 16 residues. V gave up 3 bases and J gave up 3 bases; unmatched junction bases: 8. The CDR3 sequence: CASSFLYRGLYNEQFF. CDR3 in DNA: TGTGCCAGCAGCTTCCTATACAGGGGCCTCTACAATGAGCAGTTCTTC.

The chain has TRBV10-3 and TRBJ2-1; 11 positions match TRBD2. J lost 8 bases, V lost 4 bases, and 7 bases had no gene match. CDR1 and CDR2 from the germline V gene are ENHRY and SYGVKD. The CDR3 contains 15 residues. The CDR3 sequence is CAISVLAGGMDEQFF. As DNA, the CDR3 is TGTGCCATCAGTGTTTTAGCGGGAGGGATGGATGAGCAGTTCTTC.

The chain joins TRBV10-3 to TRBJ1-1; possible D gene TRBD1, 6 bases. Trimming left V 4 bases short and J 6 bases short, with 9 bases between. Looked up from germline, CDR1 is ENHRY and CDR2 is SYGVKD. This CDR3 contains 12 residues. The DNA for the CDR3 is TGTGCCATCAGTGCAGGGGCCGCTGAAGCTTTCTTT. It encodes CAISAGAAEAFF.

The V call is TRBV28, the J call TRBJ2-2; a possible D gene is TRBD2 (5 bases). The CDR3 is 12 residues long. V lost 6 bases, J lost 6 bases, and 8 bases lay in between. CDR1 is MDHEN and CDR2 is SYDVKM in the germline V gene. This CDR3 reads CASSVGAGELFF. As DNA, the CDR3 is TGTGCCAGCAGCGTGGGAGCCGGGGAGCTGTTTTTT.

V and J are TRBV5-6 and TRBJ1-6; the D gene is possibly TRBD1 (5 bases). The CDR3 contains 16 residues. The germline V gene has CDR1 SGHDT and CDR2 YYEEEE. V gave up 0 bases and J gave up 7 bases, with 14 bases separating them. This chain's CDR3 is CASSLEVGTANSPLHF. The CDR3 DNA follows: TGTGCCAGCAGCTTGGAGGTTGGGACTGCAAATTCACCCCTCCACTTT.

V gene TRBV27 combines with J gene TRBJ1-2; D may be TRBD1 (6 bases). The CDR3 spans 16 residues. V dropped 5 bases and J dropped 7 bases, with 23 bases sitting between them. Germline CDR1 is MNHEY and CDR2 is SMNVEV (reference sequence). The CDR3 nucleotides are TGTGCCAGCAGTCAATCGTTCAGGGAGGGGGAGGGTGGCTACACCTTC. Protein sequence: CASSQSFREGEGGYTF.